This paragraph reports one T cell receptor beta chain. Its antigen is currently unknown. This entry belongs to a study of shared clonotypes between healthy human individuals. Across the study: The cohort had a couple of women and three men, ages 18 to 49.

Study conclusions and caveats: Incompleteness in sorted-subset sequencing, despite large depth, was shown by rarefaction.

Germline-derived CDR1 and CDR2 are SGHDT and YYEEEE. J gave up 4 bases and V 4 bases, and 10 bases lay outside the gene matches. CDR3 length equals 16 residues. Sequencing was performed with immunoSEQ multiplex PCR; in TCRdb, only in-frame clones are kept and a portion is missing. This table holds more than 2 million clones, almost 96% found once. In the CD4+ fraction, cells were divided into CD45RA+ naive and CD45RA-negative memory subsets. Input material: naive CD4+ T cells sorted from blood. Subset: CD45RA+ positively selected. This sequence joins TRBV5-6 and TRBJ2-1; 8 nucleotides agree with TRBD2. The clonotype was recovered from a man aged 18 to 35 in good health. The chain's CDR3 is CASSLGASGWYNEQFF. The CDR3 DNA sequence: TGTGCCAGCAGCCTGGGGGCTAGCGGGTGGTACAATGAGCAGTTCTTC.